This T cell receptor (beta chain) was obtained from a study of blood T cell repertoires in COVID-19. Germline CDR1 SSHAT, CDR2 FNYEAQ (reference sequence). The CDR3 is 13 amino acids. As concerns this clone: One end of the junction varies from germline; a read error may be responsible.

The table came from immunoSEQ multiplex PCR; TCRdb's copy has only in-frame clones and leaves some out. This table holds some 200,000 clones, about 85% found once. Sequencing was done on a sample of peripheral blood. The origin of this receptor is a woman aged 55-70 years who had recovered from COVID-19. This sequence joins TRBV7-7 and TRBJ1-4, with D perhaps matching TRBD1 (5 bases). The CDR3 nucleotides are TGTGCTAGCAGCCAATCATTAGTTGCAGGGAAGGTTTTT. Translating gives CASSQSLVAGKVF.